These 21 T cell receptor beta chains were all obtained from the same sample, sequenced in a study of blood T cell repertoires in COVID-19. The assay was immunoSEQ multiplex PCR, and TCRdb's table has in-frame clones only and misses some. This sample has under 130,000 clones, with more than 85% found just once. Input material: peripheral blood. These receptors came from a human donor in a cohort sampled during active COVID-19.

The V and J genes are TRBV7-3 and TRBJ1-2, with 9 bases matching TRBD1. The V gene end was trimmed by 4 bases and the J gene end by 1 base; junction bases not matched to a gene: 10. CDR3 length: 17 residues. From germline, CDR1 is SGHTA and CDR2 FQGTGA. In DNA, the CDR3 is TGTGCCAGCAGCTCTTCACCGGGACAGGGTATTAACTATGGCTACACCTTC. This encodes CASSSSPGQGINYGYTF.

This clone has only a few counts. As DNA, the CDR3 is TGTGCCAGCAGCTTGGTCCCGTCAGACACAGATACGCAGTATTTT. Amino acids: CASSLVPSDTDTQYF. The V gene is TRBV5-5, the J gene TRBJ2-3, with D hard to call. The V and J ends lost 0 bases and 2 bases respectively, with 10 bases between them. This CDR3 contains 15 residues. Germline V gives CDR1 SGHKS, CDR2 YYEKEE (reference sequence).

This clone was counted a single time. CDR3 loop: CASSEGQGFGANVLTF. Written as DNA, the CDR3 is TGTGCCAGCAGCGAGGGACAGGGCTTTGGGGCCAACGTCCTGACTTTC. This rearrangement joins TRBV7-8 to TRBJ2-6, with TRBD1 identical over 9 bases. The CDR3 runs 16 residues. The germline CDR1 and CDR2 sequences are SGHVS and FQNEAQ. Losses at the gene ends were 5 bases for V and 3 bases for J; bases not matched to a gene: 5.

This clone has a handful of counts. The chain is built from TRBV2 and TRBJ1-5; 9 nucleotides match TRBD1. Trimming removed 8 bases from V and 6 bases from J; junction bases left unmatched: 2. CDR3 length: 12 amino acids. Germline V gene data show CDR1 as SNHLY and CDR2 as FYNNEI. The DNA for the CDR3 is TGTGCCAGCCAGACAGGGGGTCAGCCCCAGCATTTT. Translated: CASQTGGQPQHF.

The rearrangement joins TRBV18 to TRBJ2-2, with 8 bases matching TRBD2. The CDR3 has 15 residues. The germline gives CDR1 KGHSH, CDR2 LQKENI. The V segment lost 3 bases and the J segment 4 bases; nucleotides outside the gene matches: 4. The CDR3 DNA follows: TGTGCCAGCTCACCGTCGGGAGGGATCACCGGGGAGCTGTTTTTT. It yields the protein CASSPSGGITGELFF.

This clone turned up a few times. The V gene is TRBV4-2, the J gene TRBJ1-3; D unresolved. In germline, CDR1 is LGHNA, CDR2 YNFKEQ. The V and J ends lost 0 bases and 2 bases respectively, with 8 bases between them. There are 15 residues in the CDR3. The CDR3 DNA reads TGTGCCAGCAGCCAAGACAGGACTACTGGAAACACCATATATTTT. This translates into CASSQDRTTGNTIYF.

This chain uses TRBV29-1 with TRBJ2-7; weak D call: TRBD1 (6 bases). Germline CDR1 and CDR2: SQVTM and ANQGSEA. V lost 6 bases, J lost 6 bases, and 12 bases lay in between. The CDR3 spans 11 residues. The CDR3: CSVVQGPEQYF. CDR3 nucleotide sequence: TGCAGCGTGGTACAGGGTCCCGAGCAGTACTTC.

The CDR3 here is CASSRASGFEETQYF. The DNA of the CDR3 is TGTGCCAGCAGCCGCGCGTCGGGATTTGAAGAGACCCAGTACTTC. This chain joins TRBV28 and TRBJ2-5; D might be TRBD2 (5 bases). CDR3 length equals 15 residues. Germline values: CDR1 MDHEN, CDR2 SYDVKM. Trimming took 6 bases from V and 3 from J, leaving 17 bases between them.

This clone turned up a few times. The chain joins TRBV20-1 to TRBJ2-7, with TRBD2 as a possible D gene (5 bases). Germline values: CDR1 DFQATT, CDR2 SNEGSKA (reference sequence). This CDR3 comprises 12 residues. The V and J ends lost 3 bases and 4 bases respectively, with 10 bases between them. The CDR3 DNA reads as TGCAGTGCTAGTGCACAGCGGTACGAGCAGTACTTC. Amino acids: CSASAQRYEQYF.

This chain connects TRBV11-2 to TRBJ2-1; 7 bases are a match to TRBD1. In germline, CDR1 is SGHAT, CDR2 FQNNGV. V shed 1 base, J shed 3 bases, and the junction held 6 bases outside the gene matches. The CDR3 length is 16 residues. In DNA form, the CDR3 reads TGTGCCAGCAGCTTAGGGGACAGTTCCTTCTACAATGAGCAGTTCTTC. This gives the protein CASSLGDSSFYNEQFF.

The rearrangement links TRBV7-3 to TRBJ2-2, with 10 bases aligning to TRBD2. This CDR3 is built from 15 residues. The V gene's germline CDR1 is SGHTA and CDR2 FQGTGA. Trimming took 3 bases from V and 6 from J; bases not matched to a gene: 4. In DNA form, the CDR3 reads TGTGCCAGCAGCTTTTCTAGCGGGAGCGCCGGGGAGCTGTTTTTT. This codes for CASSFSSGSAGELFF.

The chain links TRBV5-1 to TRBJ2-5; 7 bases match TRBD2. The V segment lost 5 bases and the J segment 0 bases; nucleotides outside the gene matches: 7. Germline CDR1 SGHRS, CDR2 YFSETQ. The CDR3 contains 15 residues. The CDR3 sequence: CASSFGGGYQETQYF. CDR3 bases: TGCGCCAGCAGTTTTGGCGGGGGTTACCAAGAGACCCAGTACTTC.

The gene calls are TRBV5-8 and TRBJ1-2; 7 nucleotides align to TRBD1. Trimming cost V 3 bases and J 0 bases; bases outside gene matches: 11. There are 17 residues in the CDR3. Germline CDR1 is SGHTS and CDR2 is YDEGEE. CDR3 amino acids: CASSSAWRQGANYGYTF. The CDR3 DNA follows: TGTGCCAGCAGCTCCGCATGGCGGCAGGGGGCTAACTATGGCTACACCTTC.

A single count supports this clone. The rearrangement uses TRBV27 and TRBJ2-3, with 12 bases fitting TRBD2. CDR1 and CDR2 from the germline V gene are MNHEY and SMNVEV (reference sequence). J gave up 4 bases and V 5 bases, and 10 bases lay outside the gene matches. The CDR3 length is 17 residues. The DNA of the CDR3 is TGTGCCAGCAGTCTAACTCCGACTAGCGGGAGCGCAGATACGCAGTATTTT. Its protein product is CASSLTPTSGSADTQYF.

V is TRBV19 and J is TRBJ1-1; D possibly corresponds to TRBD1 (5 bases). Trimming left V 3 bases short and J 3 bases short, with 14 bases between. The CDR3 consists of 15 residues. Germline CDR1 and CDR2: LNHDA and SQIVND (reference sequence). This CDR3 reads CASSIMGGPDTEAFF. In DNA form, the CDR3 reads TGTGCCAGTAGTATCATGGGGGGACCTGACACTGAAGCTTTCTTT.

The chain combines TRBV7-2 with TRBJ2-7, with 7 nucleotides matching TRBD1. Germline V gene lookup returns CDR1 SGHTA and CDR2 FQGNSA. The CDR3 extends over 14 amino acids. The V gene end was trimmed by 7 bases and the J gene end by 5 bases; junction bases not matched to a gene: 11. This chain's CDR3 is CASILRAGGNEQYF. CDR3 coding DNA: TGTGCCAGCATCCTTCGGGCAGGGGGAAACGAGCAGTACTTC.

For this clone: The junction and the germline gene differ at one end; a read error may be behind it. This chain links TRBV30 with TRBJ2-2; the D is unclear. CDR3 length: 12 amino acids. Per germline, CDR1 GTSNPN and CDR2 SVGIG (reference sequence). CDR3 residues: CARSQATGELFF. CDR3 in DNA: TGTGCCCGGAGCCAGGCAACCGGGGAGCTGTTTTTT.

The chain couples TRBV5-4 to TRBJ2-7; possibly TRBD1 for D (6 bases). V was shortened by 4 bases and J by 2 bases, with 13 bases between the two germline ends. The CDR3 extends over 14 amino acids. Germline V gene sequence: CDR1 SGHNT, CDR2 YYREEE (reference sequence). CDR3 coding DNA: TGTGCCAGCAGCCCTCCGGGACAAGCCTACGAGCAGTACTTC. This translates into CASSPPGQAYEQYF. Supplemented by reference TRBV5-4 and TRBJ2-7, the full variable domain reads ETGVTQSPTHLIKTRGQQVTLRCSSQSGHNTVSWYQQALGQGPQFIFQYYREEENGRGNFPPRFSGLQFPNYSSELNVNALELDDSALYLCASSPPGQAYEQYFGPGTRLTVT.

J is TRBJ1-6 and V is TRBV4-2; D uncertain. In germline, CDR1 is LGHNA, CDR2 YNFKEQ. CDR3 length: 17 amino acids. The V gene lost 4 bases and the J gene lost 8 bases, with 21 bases spanning the gap. CDR3 coding DNA: TGTGCCAGCAGCCTCGACCCCGGGATAACCGGCGATTCACCCCTCCACTTT. It codes for CASSLDPGITGDSPLHF.

The rearrangement uses TRBV9 and TRBJ2-1; the match to TRBD2 covers 13 bases. The V gene's germline CDR1 is SGDLS and CDR2 YYNGEE. The CDR3 covers 18 residues. The ends lost 4 bases at V and 5 bases at J; junction bases unmatched: 12. Here the CDR3 reads CASSSSTSGRTPNNEQFF. CDR3 nucleotide sequence: TGTGCCAGCAGCTCTTCGACTAGCGGGAGGACGCCTAACAATGAGCAGTTCTTC. The complete variable domain, with remaining parts taken from reference TRBV9 and TRBJ2-1, reads DSGVTQTPKHLITATGQRVTLRCSPRSGDLSVYWYQQSLDQGLQFLIQYYNGEERAKGNILERFSAQQFPDLHSELNLSSLELGDSALYFCASSSSTSGRTPNNEQFFGPGTRLTVL.

To note about this clone: The same CDR3 can be traced to other DNA sequences in this sample. The V gene is TRBV5-6, the J gene TRBJ2-7; D remains ambiguous. Germline CDR1 SGHDT, CDR2 YYEEEE. This CDR3 spans 13 amino acids. V shed 2 bases and J shed 3 bases, with 9 bases lying between them. Written as DNA, the CDR3 is TGTGCCAGCAGCTTTGGCACCAGCTACGAGCAGTACTTC. It translates to CASSFGTSYEQYF. Drawing the rest from reference TRBV5-6 and TRBJ2-7, the complete variable domain is DAGVTQSPTHLIKTRGQQVTLRCSPKSGHDTVSWYQQALGQGPQFIFQYYEEEERQRGNFPDRFSGHQFPNYSSELNVNALLLGDSALYLCASSFGTSYEQYFGPGTRLTVT.